The TCR beta chain under discussion was sequenced for a study of blood T cell repertoires in COVID-19. For the study at large: Specimens from acute and convalescent COVID-19 originated in the United States, Italy and Spain. Sample material is recorded as cDNA or gDNA derived from T cells, B-cell-depleted T cells, or PBMCs.

Cohort assignment relied on participant-reported clinical history. Each recovered donor of Cohort 3 presented with two negative PCRs, clearance, or symptom resolution. Libraries were prepared by immunoSEQ multiplex PCR; TCRdb keeps only in-frame clonotypes and omits some of them. The repertoire holds under 250,000 clones, approximately 90% seen once, with over 1.5% in the top ten. The sequencing input was PBMCs or T cells enriched from blood (not recorded which). This sequence was found in a man aged 35-49 years who had recovered from COVID-19.

The CDR3 loop is CASSLKGTGFQETQYF. The DNA of the CDR3 is TGTGCCAGCAGCTTGAAGGGGACAGGGTTCCAAGAGACCCAGTACTTC. This chain links TRBV5-4 with TRBJ2-5; TRBD1 matches at 9 bases. This CDR3 has 16 amino acids. V gave up 1 base and J gave up 1 base; unmatched junction bases: 5. Germline CDR1 SGHNT, CDR2 YYREEE (reference sequence). Complete variable domain (other parts from reference TRBV5-4 and TRBJ2-5): ETGVTQSPTHLIKTRGQQVTLRCSSQSGHNTVSWYQQALGQGPQFIFQYYREEENGRGNFPPRFSGLQFPNYSSELNVNALELDDSALYLCASSLKGTGFQETQYFGPGTRLLVL.